This T cell receptor (beta chain) comes out of a study of cytomegalovirus exposure and HLA in healthy donors. Study-wide findings and caveats: Previously analyzed data showed that most TCR beta V segments were productive at a frequency of about 87% or about 30%. Later on, a genetic analysis was performed. It linked a missense variant in DCLRE1C with V- and J-gene trimming of TCR beta.

Trimming stripped 1 base from V and 1 base from J, with 11 bases between. Germline values: CDR1 SGHTA, CDR2 FQGTGA. There are 15 residues in the CDR3. PCR was performed using 60 Vbeta and 13 Jbeta primers. In the original processing: Around 80 million unique TCR beta chains, roughly 11 million of them shared, were counted by a later analysis. Repertoires were generated with immunoSEQ multiplex PCR, while TCRdb's copy carries only in-frame clones and drops some. V and J calls and clone size come straight from that table; D and trimming were deduced from the DNA. The clone table shows around 53,000 clones, with the ten largest holding roughly 12%. As to this clone: Antigen specificity is unknown.

The source of this sequence is a young man in good health and CMV-seropositive. The genes are TRBV7-3 and TRBJ2-7, with a weak D call TRBD1 (6 bases). Sequenced material: PBMCs. The CDR3 region has the DNA TGTGCCAGCAGCTTAAGGGGGCGCGGTTCCTACGAGCAGTACTTC. Amino acid sequence: CASSLRGRGSYEQYF.